Here is one TCR beta chain with its context. Its cognate antigen is unknown. This sample is part of a study of identifying expanded T cells in peripheral blood. Healthy donors had no documented immune events, such as infections, while sampled. CDR3 length: 15 amino acids. CDR1 is SGDLS and CDR2 is YYNGEE in the germline V gene. Trimming stripped 4 bases from V and 6 bases from J, with 19 bases between. Study observations and caveats: Differentially abundant clones: roughly 1.2 between replicates, about 16 at approximately two weeks, approximately 18 at four.

This table comes from immunoSEQ multiplex PCR, and its TCRdb copy is limited to in-frame clones, with some not included. The repertoire consists of 130,000 or so clones, with roughly 80% occurring once and the leading ten covering roughly 3.3%. The receptor comes from a person between 18 and 69 years old in good health. The J gene is TRBJ1-2, the V gene TRBV9, with a tentative D call TRBD1 (5 bases). Sequencing was carried out using blood. CDR3 DNA sequence: TGTGCCAGCAGCCGTCATGCAGGGAGATGGAATGGCTACACCTTC. Translation gives CASSRHAGRWNGYTF.